This T cell receptor beta chain was identified during a study of regulatory T cells in long-lasting Graves disease (dated by TCRdb to about 2021). About the study as a whole: Patients with newly diagnosed Graves' disease had been on antithyroid drugs for under 3 months. Peripheral blood TCR sequencing and RNA sequencing compared persistent Graves' disease patients with newly diagnosed Graves' disease patients. A total of roughly 35 samples were covered by TCR sequencing, comprising approximately 13 persistent and around 20 newly diagnosed Graves' disease patients. The study was registered as a clinical trial and conducted in China. On the study overall, not on this receptor specifically: The authors noted that the small sample size was a limitation that may lower accuracy. TRBV28, TRBJ1-2 and TRBJ2-5 were preferentially used in persistent disease, while TRBV20-1 and TRBJ2-1 were favored in newly diagnosed disease. Compared with newly diagnosed patients, persistent Graves' disease patients had lower TCR Shannon entropy and fewer highly expanded clones, which suggests clonal expansion. Sequencing and analysis were limited to the TCR beta chain. A larger number of public clonotypes was shared among persistent patients (around 2,500) than among newly diagnosed patients (approximately 1,000). Because the primary lesion, thyroid tissue, could not be accessed, the study looked at peripheral blood alone.

The method was multiplex PCR. Sequenced on an Illumina HiSeq 4000. TCR beta libraries were built with iRepertoire HTBI primers and Arm-PCR amplification of CDR3 regions. PCR products were gel purified before sequencing. From the authors' description of their analysis: Gene usage analysis of CDR3 amino acid clonotypes used the 55 to 80 TRBV and 14 TRBJ segments found across samples. COPE and FqMerger were used to merge filtered high-quality paired reads into contigs. BLAST was used to align contigs to the IMGT TRBV, TRBD and TRBJ reference genes, and CDR3 was defined following IMGT. Any clonotype with a frequency above 0.1% was counted as a highly expanded clone. Repertoire diversity was measured by Shannon entropy, and V-J evenness by the Gini coefficient. A clonotype was considered public if more than one individual shared it. The public reads were run again by TCRdb, first through fastp at Q25 and then through MiXCR, and only productive beta chains were kept. One record per CDR3 amino acid sequence lists the most common genes and DNA. What appears here as the V and J calls and clone size reflects TCRdb's work, not the paper's. This sample is represented by some 500,000 distinct CDR3 sequences; roughly 14% of them were singletons. The top ten constitute 8.5% to 10% of the sample.

The germline V gene sets CDR1 to SGHNT and CDR2 to YENEEA. The V and J ends are trimmed by 3 bases and 5 bases, leaving 14 bases between them. The CDR3, from cysteine to phenylalanine, totals 14 residues. Only the CDR3 region is kept as DNA, spanning 42 bases read in frame from base 1. Details on this clonotype: The specificity of this receptor is unknown. No base quality information exists; no much larger clone differs at one position.

In the paper's terms, the time point label means: newly diagnosed GD, antithyroid drugs for less than 3 months. RNA was extracted from PBMCs in TRIzol for both TCR sequencing and RNA sequencing. The diagnosis of Graves' disease was made according to American Thyroid Association guidelines. The patients came from an endocrinology department in Xi'an, China. From each patient, about 8.9 milliliters of peripheral blood was collected into an EDTA anticoagulant tube. Ficoll Paque Plus density gradient separation was used to isolate PBMCs, and no further T cell sorting was performed. RNA quality was checked with an Agilent 2100 Bioanalyzer and agarose gel, and concentration with a NanoDrop 2000. The same data also contributed to another study, on T cells in Graves' hyperthyroidism and ophthalmopathy. The second investigation adds: Stable Graves' hyperthyroidism was defined as the absence of progression to ophthalmopathy over 18 months of follow-up. Hyperthyroidism patients were newly diagnosed, had a disease duration of under 2 months, and were aged 18 to 65 years. Exclusion was applied to patients with uncontrolled infections, other autoimmune diseases, pregnancy or lactation. Clinical symptoms, serum thyroxine and TRAb, thyroid ultrasound, and orbital computed tomography formed the basis for the diagnoses. The first round of RT-PCR for the TCR CDR3 was performed with the HTBI primer set and the Qiagen OneStep RT-PCR kit. Most expanded thyroid clonotypes (frequency above 0.001) were also found in blood, which suggests that blood repertoires may mirror thyroid immune responses. In cross-validation, a model built on a 13 V-J signature told ophthalmopathy apart from stable hyperthyroidism with 87.88% sensitivity and approximately 81% specificity, and in testing the same model reached 80%/75%. In validation, the model predicted progression to ophthalmopathy a median of about 6.5 months before onset, with roughly 70% sensitivity and roughly 79% specificity. To identify distinguishing TCR V-J signatures, a discovery cohort of 95 to 100 patients was used, comprising under 45 with Graves' ophthalmopathy and 55 to 65 with stable Graves' hyperthyroidism. Prospective prediction of ophthalmopathy was tested in an independent validation cohort consisting of 18 to 20 hyperthyroidism patients and over 15 patients who later progressed to ophthalmopathy. The roughly 94 discovery patients were randomly split 7:3 into training and test sets. Thyroid tissue and blood T-cell repertoires from six Graves' hyperthyroidism patients were also compared in the study. After blood sampling, hyperthyroidism patients were treated with methimazole at a starting dose of 30 mg daily, and ophthalmopathy patients were treated with high-dose intravenous methylprednisolone. Libraries were constructed in a second round of multiplex PCR, after which size selection and purification were carried out. Paired-end sequencing of the libraries was performed with 100 bp reads on an Illumina HiSeq2000. SOAPnuke was used to process the raw data, throwing out any read that contained adapters or uncalled bases, had a mean Phred below 15, or lacked an exact constant-primer or identifier match. High-quality paired reads were merged using COPE v1.2.5, and each unique nucleotide sequence was defined as a clonotype. Clonotypes were aligned to IMGT TRBV, TRBD and TRBJ reference segments using MiTCR v1.1. Only V-J combinations with frequency above 0.0001, covering about 99% of repertoires, were analysed. The TCS score was defined as F50 (clonal expansion) divided by E x V (chaos), with BLOSUM62-based TCRdist calculated between CDR3 peptides within each V-J. Welch's t-statistics and random forest reduced 514 V-J features to roughly 13, which were used in a naive Bayes classifier (R e1071). No statistical method was used to fix the sample size in advance, and group allocation was not hidden from the investigators. TCR Vbeta CDR3 sequencing of around 130 peripheral blood samples (approximately 44 ophthalmopathy, 75 to 85 hyperthyroidism and around 17 progressor patients) is reported in the paper.

The rearranged segments are TRBV11-3 and TRBJ2-7, with the D call tentatively TRBD1 or TRBD2, each fitting 5 bases. Sequencing used peripheral blood mononuclear cells (PBMCs), obtained at new diagnosis, from a patient treated with antithyroid drugs. This TCR derives from a man aged 30 to 45 with Graves disease. Donor details come from another sample of the same person, matched by shared clones. The CDR3 reads CASSLGRGPHEQYF. The nucleotide sequence is TGTGCCAGCAGCTTGGGCCGGGGCCCCCACGAGCAGTACTTC.